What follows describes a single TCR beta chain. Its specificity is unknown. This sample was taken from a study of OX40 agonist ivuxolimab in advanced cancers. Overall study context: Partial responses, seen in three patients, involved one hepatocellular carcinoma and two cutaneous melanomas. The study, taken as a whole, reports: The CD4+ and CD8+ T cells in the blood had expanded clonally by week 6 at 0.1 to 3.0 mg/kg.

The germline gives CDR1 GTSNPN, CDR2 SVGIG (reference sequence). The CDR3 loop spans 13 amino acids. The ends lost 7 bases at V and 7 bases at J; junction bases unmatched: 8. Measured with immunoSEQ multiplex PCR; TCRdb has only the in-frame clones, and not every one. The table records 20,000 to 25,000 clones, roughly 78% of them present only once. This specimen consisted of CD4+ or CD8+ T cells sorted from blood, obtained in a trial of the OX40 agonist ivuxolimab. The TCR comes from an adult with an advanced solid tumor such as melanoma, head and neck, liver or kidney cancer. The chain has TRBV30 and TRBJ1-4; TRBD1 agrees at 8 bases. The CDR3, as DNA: TGTGCCTCGGGCGCAGGGGGCTTTGAAAAACTGTTTTTT. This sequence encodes CASGAGGFEKLFF.